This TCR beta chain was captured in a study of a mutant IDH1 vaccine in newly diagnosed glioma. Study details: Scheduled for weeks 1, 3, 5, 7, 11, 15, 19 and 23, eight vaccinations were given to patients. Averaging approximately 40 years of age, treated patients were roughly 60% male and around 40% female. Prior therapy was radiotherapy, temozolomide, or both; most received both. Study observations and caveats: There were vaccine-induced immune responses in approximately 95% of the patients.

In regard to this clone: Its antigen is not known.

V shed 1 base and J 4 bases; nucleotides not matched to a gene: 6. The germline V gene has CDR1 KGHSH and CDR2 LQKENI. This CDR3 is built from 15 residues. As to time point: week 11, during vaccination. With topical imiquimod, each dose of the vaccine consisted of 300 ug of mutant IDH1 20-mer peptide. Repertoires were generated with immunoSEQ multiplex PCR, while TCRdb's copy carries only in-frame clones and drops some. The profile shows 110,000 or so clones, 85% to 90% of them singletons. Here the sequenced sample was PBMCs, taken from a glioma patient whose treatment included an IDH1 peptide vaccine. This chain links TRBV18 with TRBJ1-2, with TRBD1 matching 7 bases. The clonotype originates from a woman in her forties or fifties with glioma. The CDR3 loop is CASSPQGANGYGYTF. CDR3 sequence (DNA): TGTGCCAGCTCACCACAGGGGGCCAACGGCTATGGCTACACCTTC.